Listed below are T cell receptor beta chains from one sample, sequenced in a study of long-term antiretroviral therapy in people with HIV. Some clones are missing from TCRdb's copy, which holds only in-frame ones; the method was immunoSEQ multiplex PCR. The data hold tens of thousands of clones, with more than 90% observed a single time. Source: unsorted PBMCs, taken 3.7 years after starting antiretroviral therapy. The source of these receptors is a woman aged 50 to 60 with HIV. CDR3s include the opening cysteine and the closing phenylalanine or tryptophan. D genes are given only for firm matches. Expanded clones get a size class; other rows say once, few or many, or leave the size out.

V gene: TRBV19; J gene: TRBJ1-1; clone size: .; D gene: .; CDR3 protein: CASSPRRLDTEAFF; CDR3 DNA: TGTGCCAGTAGTCCCCGCCGGTTGGACACTGAAGCTTTCTTT
V gene: TRBV19; J gene: TRBJ1-2; clone size: .; D gene: .; CDR3 protein: CASSIRNPPGYTF; CDR3 DNA: TGTGCCAGTAGTATAAGAAACCCTCCGGGCTACACCTTC
V gene: TRBV5-4; J gene: TRBJ2-2; clone size: .; D gene: .; CDR3 protein: CASSFGVGGAGELFF; CDR3 DNA: TGTGCCAGCAGCTTTGGGGTTGGAGGCGCCGGGGAGCTGTTTTTT
V gene: TRBV7-7; J gene: TRBJ2-3; clone size: .; D gene: TRBD2; CDR3 protein: CASSLQPTSGAPDTQYF; CDR3 DNA: TGTGCTAGCAGCCTCCAACCTACTAGCGGGGCCCCAGATACGCAGTATTTT
V gene: TRBV5-1; J gene: TRBJ2-7; clone size: .; D gene: .; CDR3 protein: CASSSGQRSYEQYF; CDR3 DNA: TGCGCCAGCAGCTCAGGACAGCGTTCCTACGAGCAGTACTTC
V gene: TRBV7-3; J gene: TRBJ1-6; clone size: .; D gene: .; CDR3 protein: CASSLSPTGQGSPLHF; CDR3 DNA: TGTGCCAGCAGCTTATCCCCTACAGGGCAGGGGTCACCCCTCCACTTT
V gene: TRBV7-8; J gene: TRBJ2-5; clone size: .; D gene: TRBD2; CDR3 protein: CASSLRASGGETQYF; CDR3 DNA: TGTGCCAGCAGCTTAAGGGCTAGCGGGGGAGAGACCCAGTACTTC
V gene: TRBV5-8; J gene: TRBJ2-1; clone size: once; D gene: TRBD2; CDR3 protein: CASSPGLGAYNEQFF; CDR3 DNA: TGTGCCAGCAGCCCCGGACTAGGGGCATACAATGAGCAGTTCTTC
V gene: TRBV7-7; J gene: TRBJ2-5; clone size: .; D gene: .; CDR3 protein: CASSLDSQETQYF; CDR3 DNA: TGTGCTAGCAGCTTAGATTCGCAGGAGACCCAGTACTTC
V gene: TRBV6-5; J gene: TRBJ1-1; clone size: once; D gene: .; CDR3 protein: CASSYSAGVGYTEAFF; CDR3 DNA: TGTGCCAGCAGTTACTCGGCAGGGGTGGGGTACACTGAAGCTTTCTTT
V gene: TRBV7-2; J gene: TRBJ1-2; clone size: .; D gene: .; CDR3 protein: CASSLRVTGRGYGYTF; CDR3 DNA: TGTGCCAGCAGCCTCAGGGTTACAGGGAGAGGGTACGGCTACACCTTC
V gene: TRBV5-1; J gene: TRBJ1-4; clone size: .; D gene: TRBD1; CDR3 protein: CASSWTHRGASEKLFF; CDR3 DNA: TGCGCCAGCAGCTGGACACACAGGGGGGCCAGCGAAAAACTGTTTTTT
V gene: TRBV2; J gene: TRBJ2-2; clone size: .; D gene: TRBD2; CDR3 protein: CASTRSLAGMTNTGELFF; CDR3 DNA: TGTGCCAGCACCCGGTCACTAGCGGGGATGACGAACACCGGGGAGCTGTTTTTT
V gene: TRBV6-5; J gene: TRBJ2-2; clone size: .; D gene: .; CDR3 protein: CASSYWPDTQAGELFF; CDR3 DNA: TGTGCCAGCAGTTACTGGCCAGATACGCAGGCCGGGGAGCTGTTTTTT
V gene: TRBV7-2; J gene: TRBJ2-7; clone size: .; D gene: TRBD2; CDR3 protein: CASSLQTSGVSYEQYF; CDR3 DNA: TGTGCCAGCAGCTTACAGACTAGCGGGGTCTCCTACGAGCAGTACTTC
V gene: TRBV6-5; J gene: TRBJ1-2; clone size: .; D gene: .; CDR3 protein: CASSLDNYGYTF; CDR3 DNA: TGTGCCAGCAGTTTAGATAACTATGGCTACACCTTC
V gene: TRBV6-1; J gene: TRBJ1-2; clone size: .; D gene: TRBD1; CDR3 protein: CASSPRRGVNYGYTF; CDR3 DNA: TGTGCCAGCAGTCCCCGCAGGGGGGTTAACTATGGCTACACCTTC
V gene: TRBV6-4; J gene: TRBJ2-1; clone size: .; D gene: TRBD2; CDR3 protein: CASSETGEGGNEQFF; CDR3 DNA: TGTGCCAGCAGTGAAACGGGGGAGGGCGGCAATGAGCAGTTCTTC
V gene: TRBV5-1; J gene: TRBJ1-2; clone size: .; D gene: .; CDR3 protein: CASSLGGNGNYGYTF; CDR3 DNA: TGCGCCAGCAGCTTGGGGGGAAACGGTAACTATGGCTACACCTTC
V gene: TRBV30; J gene: TRBJ1-1; clone size: .; D gene: .; CDR3 protein: CAFSIAVTEAFF; CDR3 DNA: TGTGCCTTCTCTATTGCGGTCACTGAAGCTTTCTTT
V gene: TRBV30; J gene: TRBJ1-6; clone size: .; D gene: TRBD1; CDR3 protein: CAWSQQGSNSPLHF; CDR3 DNA: TGTGCCTGGAGTCAACAGGGGAGCAATTCACCCCTCCACTTT
V gene: TRBV11-2; J gene: TRBJ1-6; clone size: .; D gene: .; CDR3 protein: CASSLVSSAKSPLHF; CDR3 DNA: TGTGCCAGCAGCTTAGTTTCGTCAGCCAAGTCACCCCTCCACTTT
V gene: TRBV10-3; J gene: TRBJ2-7; clone size: .; D gene: .; CDR3 protein: CATADRGDEQYF; CDR3 DNA: TGTGCCACCGCAGACAGAGGCGACGAGCAGTACTTC
V gene: TRBV2; J gene: TRBJ1-2; clone size: once; D gene: .; CDR3 protein: CASRSPGRGLYGYTF; CDR3 DNA: TGTGCCAGCAGGTCCCCTGGCCGCGGACTCTATGGCTACACCTTC
V gene: TRBV5-6; J gene: TRBJ1-6; clone size: .; D gene: .; CDR3 protein: CASRYGNGYNSPLHF; CDR3 DNA: TGTGCCAGCAGGTATGGGAATGGCTATAATTCACCCCTCCACTTT
V gene: TRBV5-1; J gene: TRBJ2-7; clone size: .; D gene: TRBD1; CDR3 protein: CASSLLVRTGEPYEQYF; CDR3 DNA: TGCGCCAGCAGCTTGCTGGTTCGGACAGGGGAACCGTACGAGCAGTACTTC
V gene: TRBV30; J gene: TRBJ1-5; clone size: .; D gene: .; CDR3 protein: CAWSDSSLNQPQHF; CDR3 DNA: TGTGCCTGGAGTGATAGCAGTCTCAATCAGCCCCAGCATTTT
V gene: TRBV9; J gene: TRBJ2-5; clone size: .; D gene: .; CDR3 protein: CASSVGDDQETQYF; CDR3 DNA: TGTGCCAGCAGCGTAGGGGACGACCAAGAGACCCAGTACTTC
V gene: TRBV5-8; J gene: TRBJ2-5; clone size: .; D gene: .; CDR3 protein: CASRSGLLIQETQYF; CDR3 DNA: TGTGCCAGCAGATCGGGACTCCTAATCCAAGAGACCCAGTACTTC
V gene: TRBV10-3; J gene: TRBJ1-2; clone size: .; D gene: .; CDR3 protein: CAIRGDTLGYGYTF; CDR3 DNA: TGTGCCATCAGGGGAGACACGCTTGGCTATGGCTACACCTTC
V gene: TRBV29-1; J gene: TRBJ1-1; clone size: .; D gene: .; CDR3 protein: CSVASGAANTEAFF; CDR3 DNA: TGCAGCGTGGCTAGCGGGGCCGCGAACACTGAAGCTTTCTTT
V gene: TRBV18; J gene: TRBJ2-7; clone size: .; D gene: .; CDR3 protein: CASSPGAGSYEQYF; CDR3 DNA: TGTGCCAGCTCACCAGGGGCAGGGAGCTACGAGCAGTACTTC
V gene: TRBV10-1; J gene: TRBJ2-1; clone size: .; D gene: TRBD2; CDR3 protein: CASSEFSGGAGNEQFF; CDR3 DNA: TGCGCCAGCAGTGAGTTTAGCGGGGGGGCTGGCAATGAGCAGTTCTTC
V gene: TRBV7-9; J gene: TRBJ2-7; clone size: .; D gene: .; CDR3 protein: CASSLGSGHGSYEQYF; CDR3 DNA: TGTGCCAGCAGCTTAGGCTCGGGACACGGCTCCTACGAGCAGTACTTC
V gene: TRBV10-2; J gene: TRBJ2-7; clone size: .; D gene: TRBD2; CDR3 protein: CASSRLADSYEQYF; CDR3 DNA: TGCGCCAGCAGCCGACTAGCAGACTCCTACGAGCAGTACTTC
V gene: TRBV4-3; J gene: TRBJ1-3; clone size: .; D gene: .; CDR3 protein: CASSRQLSGNTIYF; CDR3 DNA: TGCGCCAGCAGCCGACAGCTCTCTGGAAACACCATATATTTT
V gene: TRBV6-6; J gene: TRBJ1-1; clone size: .; D gene: .; CDR3 protein: CASSYTGDGTEAFF; CDR3 DNA: TGTGCCAGCAGTTACACAGGTGACGGAACTGAAGCTTTCTTT
V gene: TRBV5-4; J gene: TRBJ1-3; clone size: .; D gene: .; CDR3 protein: CASSLYSGSGNTIYF; CDR3 DNA: TGTGCCAGCAGCTTGTATTCTGGGTCTGGAAACACCATATATTTT
V gene: TRBV5-5; J gene: TRBJ1-3; clone size: .; D gene: .; CDR3 protein: CASSLEGNTIYF; CDR3 DNA: TGTGCCAGCAGCTTGGAAGGGAACACCATATATTTT
V gene: TRBV7-2; J gene: TRBJ1-5; clone size: .; D gene: .; CDR3 protein: CASSLERREDQPQHF; CDR3 DNA: TGTGCCAGCAGCTTAGAACGGCGGGAGGATCAGCCCCAGCATTTT
V gene: TRBV6-6; J gene: TRBJ2-2; clone size: .; D gene: .; CDR3 protein: CASSYSRIGELFF; CDR3 DNA: TGTGCCAGCAGTTACTCCAGGATCGGGGAGCTGTTTTTT
V gene: TRBV15; J gene: TRBJ1-2; clone size: .; D gene: .; CDR3 protein: CATSREGAGSYGYTF; CDR3 DNA: TGTGCCACCAGCAGAGAGGGCGCAGGGTCGTATGGCTACACCTTC
V gene: TRBV4-1; J gene: TRBJ2-4; clone size: .; D gene: TRBD2; CDR3 protein: CASSRGLAGGRVNIQYF; CDR3 DNA: TGCGCCAGCAGCCGGGGACTAGCGGGGGGTAGGGTAAACATTCAGTACTTC
V gene: TRBV30; J gene: TRBJ1-6; clone size: .; D gene: TRBD1; CDR3 protein: CAWRDRGSSPLHF; CDR3 DNA: TGTGCCTGGAGGGACAGGGGGTCTTCACCCCTCCACTTT
V gene: TRBV27; J gene: TRBJ1-1; clone size: .; D gene: .; CDR3 protein: CASSPKTLRLEAFF; CDR3 DNA: TGTGCCAGCAGTCCCAAGACATTGAGGTTGGAGGCTTTCTTT
V gene: TRBV5-8; J gene: TRBJ1-5; clone size: .; D gene: .; CDR3 protein: CASSLPGFNQPQHF; CDR3 DNA: TGTGCCAGCAGCTTGCCAGGGTTCAATCAGCCCCAGCATTTT
V gene: TRBV19; J gene: TRBJ2-3; clone size: .; D gene: .; CDR3 protein: CASSIVGRGSTSTDTQYF; CDR3 DNA: TGTGCCAGTAGTATTGTAGGGCGTGGGTCCACTAGCACAGATACGCAGTATTTT